This TCR beta chain emerged from a study of blood T cells in healthy people across ages. Only one count was recorded for this clonotype. The antigen is not known. Trimming took 3 bases from V and 0 from J, leaving 16 bases between them. Germline V CDR1 and CDR2: DFQATT, SNEGSKA (reference sequence). This CDR3 has 16 residues. With each sample, at least 6 micrograms of total RNA were extracted. Sample-barcoded 5' priming and a J-beta primer mix drove a second PCR of 7 to 11 cycles. Sequencing of every sample gave 2.5 million or more CDR3-containing paired-end reads. TCRdb re-called the 5' RACE reads through MiXCR, storing one row per CDR3 protein. The sample consists of about 1.8 million distinct CDR3 sequences, around 50% of them appearing once. Whole-study results and caveats: Not knowing donor CMV status may have confounded expanded clonotype changes.

The specimen sequenced was blood. The clonotype originates from a woman in her thirties or forties in good health. J is TRBJ2-3 and V is TRBV20-1, with a weak D call TRBD2 (6 bases). CDR3 in DNA: TGCAGTGCTAGGGCCTCGGGACTTCCTAGCACAGATACGCAGTATTTT. This codes for CSARASGLPSTDTQYF.